Each of the 18 T cell receptor beta chains below was sequenced from the same sample in a study of T cell responses to AZD1222 COVID-19 vaccine (dated by TCRdb to about 2021). The sample's time point label, decoded: baseline before first vaccination. The receptor library was made with the immunoSEQ multiplex PCR assay. In TCRdb, the immuneACCESS table is reduced to in-frame sequences with V and J assigned. These tables do not hold every clone; where another copy was compared, an unresolved V gene accounts for under half, and the others remain unexplained. This sample is represented by about 79,000 clones; around 84% of them were singletons. The ten largest make up around 20% of the sample. This specimen consisted of peripheral blood, obtained on day 0 of AZD1222 vaccination. The receptors shown here come from an adult in good health.

In this sample, this clone turned up a few times. This chain joins TRBV2 and TRBJ1-2, with unresolved D. The CDR3 covers 14 residues. Deletions cut 4 bases from V and 8 bases from J, with 17 bases between. Germline CDR1 and CDR2: SNHLY and FYNNEI. CDR3 amino acids: CASSVLEGIDGYTF. CDR3 bases: TGTGCCAGCAGTGTCCTAGAAGGAATTGACGGCTACACCTTC.

Regarding this clone: Other nucleotide sequences from this sample produce the same CDR3. V and J are TRBV5-1 and TRBJ2-7; D is possibly TRBD1 (6 bases). The CDR3 runs to 14 residues. Between the trimmed V and J ends, which lost 4 bases and 2 bases, there was a span of 13 bases. Per the germline V gene, CDR1 is SGHRS and CDR2 is YFSETQ. CDR3 bases: TGCGCCAGCAGCCTATCCCAGGGGCCCTACGAGCAGTACTTC. Translated: CASSLSQGPYEQYF.

This chain connects TRBV6-4 to TRBJ2-3; D may be TRBD2 (6 bases). This CDR3 contains 14 residues. Germline V gives CDR1 MRHNA, CDR2 SNTAGT. Trimming removed 6 bases from V and 2 bases from J, with 12 bases in between. CDR3 in DNA: TGTGCCAGCAGCCCGGGACTCAACACAGATACGCAGTATTTT. Its protein is CASSPGLNTDTQYF.

The gene calls are TRBV6-5 and TRBJ1-1; D gene ambiguous. The V end lost 6 bases, the J end lost 2 bases, and 13 bases lay between the germline ends. There are 14 residues in the CDR3. From germline, CDR1 is MNHEY and CDR2 SVGAGI. CDR3 coding DNA: TGTGCCAGCAGGACGGGGTCCACTAACACTGAAGCTTTCTTT. This gives the protein CASRTGSTNTEAFF.

V is TRBV18 and J is TRBJ2-2; D is possibly TRBD1 (5 bases). Per germline, CDR1 KGHSH and CDR2 LQKENI. Trimming pared 6 bases from V and 4 bases from J, leaving 9 bases between. The CDR3 is 13 residues long. The CDR3 nucleotides are TGTGCCAGCTCCGGACAAAGCACCGGGGAGCTGTTTTTT. It translates to CASSGQSTGELFF.

The J gene is TRBJ2-3, the V gene TRBV5-6; 10 nucleotides match TRBD2. The CDR3 extends over 16 amino acids. Germline CDR1 and CDR2: SGHDT and YYEEEE. Trimming removed 0 bases from V and 8 bases from J; junction bases left unmatched: 9. This CDR3 reads CASSLVAGGGEGTQYF. The DNA for the CDR3 is TGTGCCAGCAGCTTGGTAGCGGGGGGCGGTGAGGGTACGCAGTATTTT.

Written as DNA, the CDR3 is TGTGCCAGCAGCTTTGTAGGGGGCACTGAAGCTTTCTTT. It yields the protein CASSFVGGTEAFF. The chain uses TRBV7-6 and TRBJ1-1; a weak D match, TRBD1 (6 bases). Germline CDR1 SGHVS, CDR2 FNYEAQ. The CDR3 runs 13 residues. Trimming stripped 3 bases from V and 4 bases from J, with 9 bases between.

The CDR3 reads CASSARVGAKNIQYF. CDR3 DNA sequence: TGCGCCAGCAGCGCCCGGGTCGGAGCCAAAAACATTCAGTACTTC. The rearrangement links TRBV5-1 to TRBJ2-4, with unresolved D. Per germline, CDR1 SGHRS and CDR2 YFSETQ. Trimming stripped 4 bases from V and 0 bases from J, with 11 bases between. The CDR3 has 15 amino acids.

J is TRBJ1-2 and V is TRBV12-3 or TRBV12-4; no reliable D call. The V gene lost 1 base and the J gene lost 4 bases, with 7 bases spanning the gap. The CDR3 length is 13 residues. The CDR3 spells CASSLGELYGYTF. The CDR3 DNA reads TGTGCCAGCAGTTTAGGGGAACTCTATGGCTACACCTTC.

The genes are TRBV6-5 and TRBJ2-1; 7 nucleotides line up with TRBD2. V lost 7 bases and J lost 5; bases outside the gene matches: 8. CDR1 and CDR2 from the germline V gene are MNHEY and SVGAGI. This CDR3 is built from 14 residues. DNA for the CDR3: TGTGCCAGCAAGGGCGGGAGAGGACACAATGAGCAGTTCTTC. Translation: CASKGGRGHNEQFF.

The chain is built from TRBV28 and TRBJ1-1; 7 bases map to TRBD1. Looked up from germline, CDR1 is MDHEN and CDR2 is SYDVKM. V lost 3 bases to trimming and J lost 0 bases; unmatched junction nucleotides: 1. The CDR3 extends over 14 amino acids. In DNA form, the CDR3 reads TGTGCCAGCAGTTTTGACAGGGTGAACACTGAAGCTTTCTTT. Its translation: CASSFDRVNTEAFF.

This clone was seen just once. The chain has TRBV24-1 and TRBJ2-1, with D perhaps TRBD1 or TRBD2 (5 bases each). Trimming removed 5 bases at V and 2 bases at J, with 21 bases between. CDR1 and CDR2 (germline): KGHDR, SFDVKD. This CDR3 has 18 residues. CDR3 bases: TGTGCCACCAGTGTCCCGGGACCCTCGAGCACGCCCTACAATGAGCAGTTCTTC. Protein product: CATSVPGPSSTPYNEQFF.

The chain uses TRBV7-2 and TRBJ1-1; 8 bases line up with TRBD1. CDR1 and CDR2 from the germline V gene are SGHTA and FQGNSA. This CDR3 is 14 amino acids long. V lost 4 bases, J lost 2 bases, and 3 bases stayed unmatched. For the CDR3, the DNA is TGTGCCAGCAGCTCGCAGGGGGCTAACACTGAAGCTTTCTTT. This codes for CASSSQGANTEAFF.

The chain carries TRBV30 and TRBJ2-5; 8 nucleotides match TRBD2. There are 14 residues in the CDR3. CDR1 is GTSNPN and CDR2 is SVGIG in the germline V gene (reference sequence). With 5 bases clipped from V and 1 base from J, the junction kept 6 bases outside the gene matches. The CDR3 reads CAWSAGGTQETQYF. For the CDR3, the DNA is TGTGCCTGGTCGGCGGGAGGTACCCAAGAGACCCAGTACTTC.

J is TRBJ2-1 and V is TRBV24-1; D might be TRBD2 (5 bases). The germline gives CDR1 KGHDR, CDR2 SFDVKD. This CDR3 contains 15 residues. V lost 4 bases and J 2 bases, leaving 11 bases between the germline ends. The CDR3 coding sequence is TGTGCCACCAGTGAGGCTGTGGGAGCCTACAATGAGCAGTTCTTC. This gives the protein CATSEAVGAYNEQFF.

Notes on this clone: This specimen includes other DNA sequences encoding the same CDR3. V gene TRBV28 combines with J gene TRBJ1-5, with TRBD1 as a possible D gene (5 bases). The V gene's germline CDR1 is MDHEN and CDR2 SYDVKM. This CDR3 is built from 15 residues. The V end was cut by 1 base, the J end by 2 bases, with 9 bases between. The CDR3 loop is CASSLYDSRNQPQHF. The CDR3 DNA reads TGTGCCAGCAGTTTATACGACAGTCGCAATCAGCCCCAGCATTTT.

There are a few counts of this clone. The rearrangement links TRBV7-9 to TRBJ2-1, with 10 bases identical to TRBD1. The CDR3 length is 16 residues. Germline V gene data show CDR1 as SEHNR and CDR2 as FQNEAQ (reference sequence). V lost 6 bases, J lost 4 bases, and 9 bases stayed unmatched. DNA for the CDR3: TGTGCCAGCAGGGCAACCCCGGGACAGGGGTACAATGAGCAGTTCTTC. Amino acids: CASRATPGQGYNEQFF. Full variable domain (remainder filled in from reference TRBV7-9 and TRBJ2-1): DTGVSQNPRHKITKRGQNVTFRCDPISEHNRLYWYRQTLGQGPEFLTYFQNEAQLEKSRLLSDRFSAERPKGSFSTLEIQRTEQGDSAMYLCASRATPGQGYNEQFFGPGTRLTVL.

The chain joins TRBV7-2 to TRBJ2-6; no definite D call. V lost 1 base, J lost 6 bases, and 7 bases lay in between. The CDR3 totals 14 residues. The germline gives CDR1 SGHTA, CDR2 FQGNSA. CDR3 amino acids: CASSLGPSANVLTF. The DNA of the CDR3 is TGTGCCAGCAGCTTAGGACCTTCGGCCAACGTCCTGACTTTC.